This TCR beta chain originates from a study of T cell responses to AZD1222 COVID-19 vaccine (dated by TCRdb to the early 2020s). Broadly, across the study: Because spike-specific TCR depth and breadth did not differ between the two schedules, AZD1222 recipients who got a second dose at roughly 4 weeks were pooled with those who got a second dose at roughly 12 weeks. Enrollment into the trials was organized by age into subgroups of 18-55, 56-69 and 70-plus years, and those subgroups contained roughly 150, 30 and 60 TCR-sequenced participants, respectively. A total of about 250 trial participants underwent TCR sequencing, of whom approximately 200 had received two doses of AZD1222 and 26 had received two doses of the MenACWY control vaccine.

In the paper's terms, the time point label means: baseline before first vaccination. The vaccinee samples were drawn from two UK trials, COV001 and COV002, one of which was a single-blind randomized controlled phase 2/3 trial testing AZD1222 (ChAdOx1 nCoV-19) in healthy adults. For TCRbeta chain sequencing, PBMC samples from trial participants were taken at day 0 and at day 28 after the second dose. On this clone itself: The target of this receptor is not known. Per-nucleotide qualities are absent, and no much larger clonotype sits a single base away.

The germline ends are 17 bases apart after V is trimmed by 2 bases and J by 6 bases. CDR3 length: 15 amino acids, cysteine to phenylalanine. Of the read, only the CDR3 DNA is kept; its 45 bases are in frame from base 1. The CDR3 regions of human TCRbeta chains were analyzed by immunosequencing. For the original study's pipeline: Repertoire TCRs were matched against a reference library of SARS-CoV-2-specific TCRs generated with the MIRA antigen-specificity platform. Breadth meant the fraction of unique TCRs that were SARS-CoV-2-associated, whereas depth meant the fraction of total T cells that were SARS-CoV-2-associated. Using the MIRA data, every spike-specific TCR was mapped to the spike region that the TCR reacted to and assigned to either a CD4 or a CD8 class. Log10-transformed breadth and depth values were compared by one-way ANOVA with Sidak's multiple comparisons tests. TCRdb provides this immuneACCESS table in a form limited to in-frame rearrangements. Some clones are lacking; in checked studies, under half of them reflect an unresolved V gene, and why the rest are absent is not known. From that table come the V and J calls and clone size; the DNA was used to work out D and trimming. The sample has about 68,000 clones on record, 86% of them singletons. The top ten clones comprise about 2.5% of the sample.

The investigation overall reported the following: Participants were mostly white British and included more females than males, and it was suggested by the authors that clonal diversity may have been underestimated. In the small 56-69-year group, the increase in depth fell short of significance, most likely because of low power. The vaccine-associated CD4 TCRs covered the entire spike protein, and the dominant responses fell in regions 160-218 and 743-854. After two AZD1222 doses, both the breadth and the depth of spike-specific TCRs were significantly higher than at day 0 and than in MenACWY recipients. Epitopes outside the regions mutated in the B.1.351 and B.1.1.7 variants were reportedly recognized by nearly half of the unique spike-specific TCRs. Conclusions about previously exposed vaccinees are limited, since just a handful of AZD1222 recipients were seropositive for SARS-CoV-2 at baseline. Because no samples from the day 14 peak response were available, repertoires could be characterized only after the peak T cell response.

Sequencing used peripheral blood, obtained on day 0 of AZD1222 vaccination. The chain is assembled from TRBV23-1 and TRBJ2-7; perhaps TRBD2 is the D gene, with 7 bases matching. TRBV23-1 is known as an ORF, though its function is uncertain. This TCR derives from an adult in good health. CDR3 sequence: CASSQPGLGGVEQYF. The DNA sequence follows: TGCGCCAGCAGTCAACCAGGGTTAGGGGGGGTCGAGCAGTACTTC.